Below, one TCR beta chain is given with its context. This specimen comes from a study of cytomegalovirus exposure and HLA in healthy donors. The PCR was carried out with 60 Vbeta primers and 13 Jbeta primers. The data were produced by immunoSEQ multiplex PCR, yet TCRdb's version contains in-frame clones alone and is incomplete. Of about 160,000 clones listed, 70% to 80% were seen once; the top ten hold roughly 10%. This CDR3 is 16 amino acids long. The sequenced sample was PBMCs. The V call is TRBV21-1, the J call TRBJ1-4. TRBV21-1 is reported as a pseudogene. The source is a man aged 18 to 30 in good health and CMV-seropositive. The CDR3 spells CASSNRVGGLKEKLFF. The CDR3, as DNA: TGTGCCAGCAGCAATAGAGTGGGGGGTCTTAAGGAAAAACTGTTTTTT.